This TCR beta chain was found in a study of T cell repertoires in cytomegalovirus infection (dated by TCRdb to between 2019 and 2020). For context, the study as a whole: The HLA type of each donor mattered for the analysis, because public TCR beta signatures pointed to carriage of CMV infection along with the matching HLA type.

Inclusive of the bounding cysteine and phenylalanine, the CDR3 is 21 residues long. Only CDR3 DNA remains: 63 bases, in frame from the first base. The germline V end is reduced by 6 bases and the J end by 0 bases; junction bases left unmatched: 23. Reading the germline V gene (reference sequence) gives CDR1 SEHNR and CDR2 FQNEAQ. This sample was sequenced with an Illumina HiSeq 1500. TCRdb's own reprocessing of the public reads used fastp at Q25 and MiXCR and kept productive beta chains. Rows with one shared CDR3 protein collapse into an entry with the most common genes and DNA. Across this sample there are roughly 280,000 distinct CDR3 sequences, with roughly 15% seen only once. Of the sample, roughly 8.7% is held by the ten largest clones. Summary of the overall study and its limitations: The ex vivo response was dominated by HLA-C-restricted CMV-specific TCR beta clonotypes, which also provided the single most frequent clonotype in two of eight donors. In both this cohort and an independent cohort of a few hundred donors, the cumulative frequency of public TCR beta family members distinguished carriers of CMV infection plus the relevant HLA type.

Ten or more counts support this clonotype. The antigen it recognizes is unknown. No base qualities exist here, and no much larger clone lies one base off it. The receptor chain draws on TRBV7-9 and TRBJ2-7; a stretch of 10 junction bases matches TRBD2. The origin of this receptor is a human donor in good health (CMV status not recorded). Some clones in this sample may be carry-over from other donors' samples. Sample: PBMCs. CDR3 protein: CASSTSTLGLAGASSSYEQYF. The nucleotides are TGTGCCAGCAGTACCTCCACTCTGGGGCTAGCGGGGGCCTCAAGCTCCTACGAGCAGTACTTC.